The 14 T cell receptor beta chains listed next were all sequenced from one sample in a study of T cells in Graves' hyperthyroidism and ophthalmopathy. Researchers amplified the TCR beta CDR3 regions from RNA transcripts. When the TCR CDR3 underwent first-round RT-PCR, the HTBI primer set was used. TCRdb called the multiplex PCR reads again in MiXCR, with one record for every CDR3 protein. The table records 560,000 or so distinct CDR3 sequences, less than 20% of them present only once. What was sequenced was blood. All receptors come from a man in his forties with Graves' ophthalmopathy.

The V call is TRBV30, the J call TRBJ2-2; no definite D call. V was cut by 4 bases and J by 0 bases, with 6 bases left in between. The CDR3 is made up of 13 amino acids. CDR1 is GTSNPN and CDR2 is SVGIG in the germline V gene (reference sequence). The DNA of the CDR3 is TGTGCCTGGACAGACGCGAACACCGGGGAGCTGTTTTTT. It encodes CAWTDANTGELFF.

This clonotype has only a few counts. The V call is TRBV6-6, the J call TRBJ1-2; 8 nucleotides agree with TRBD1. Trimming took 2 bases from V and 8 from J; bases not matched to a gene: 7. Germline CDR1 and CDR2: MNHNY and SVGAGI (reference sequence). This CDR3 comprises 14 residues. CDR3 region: CASSYGQGARGYTF. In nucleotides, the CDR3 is TGTGCCAGCAGTTACGGGCAGGGGGCGCGCGGCTACACCTTC.

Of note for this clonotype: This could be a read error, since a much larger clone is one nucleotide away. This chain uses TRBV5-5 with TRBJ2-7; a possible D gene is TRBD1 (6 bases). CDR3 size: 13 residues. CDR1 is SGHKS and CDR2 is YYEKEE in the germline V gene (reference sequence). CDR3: CASSLGSQGEQYF. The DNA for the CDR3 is TGCGCCAGCAGCTTGGGTTCCCAGGGGGAGCAGTACTTC.

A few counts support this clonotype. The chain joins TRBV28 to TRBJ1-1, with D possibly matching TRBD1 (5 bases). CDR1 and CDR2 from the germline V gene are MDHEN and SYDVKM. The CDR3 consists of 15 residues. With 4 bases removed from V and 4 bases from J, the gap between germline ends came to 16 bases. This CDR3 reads CASSSPGLVATEAFF. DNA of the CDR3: TGTGCCAGCAGTTCGCCAGGGCTTGTGGCCACTGAAGCTTTCTTT.

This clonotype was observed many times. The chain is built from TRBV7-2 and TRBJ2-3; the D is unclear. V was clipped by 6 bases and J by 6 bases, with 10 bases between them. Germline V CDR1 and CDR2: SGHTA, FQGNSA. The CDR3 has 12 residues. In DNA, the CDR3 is TGTGCCAGCAGGTTCGCCTCGGATACGCAGTATTTT. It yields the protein CASRFASDTQYF.

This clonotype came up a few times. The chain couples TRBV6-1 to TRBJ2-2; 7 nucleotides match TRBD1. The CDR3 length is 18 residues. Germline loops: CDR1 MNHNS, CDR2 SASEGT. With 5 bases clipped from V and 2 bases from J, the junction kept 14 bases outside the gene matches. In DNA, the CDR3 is TGTGCCAGCAGTCGTACAGGGGACGGCCACCCAAACACCGGGGAGCTGTTTTTT. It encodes CASSRTGDGHPNTGELFF.

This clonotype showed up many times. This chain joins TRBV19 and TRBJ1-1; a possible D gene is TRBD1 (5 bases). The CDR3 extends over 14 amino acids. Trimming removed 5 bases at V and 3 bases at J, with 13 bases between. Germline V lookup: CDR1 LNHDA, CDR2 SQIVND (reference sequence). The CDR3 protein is CASSPAKGHTEAFF. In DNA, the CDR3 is TGTGCCAGTAGTCCGGCCAAGGGGCACACTGAAGCTTTCTTT.

The CDR3 is CASTGQGGNTEAFF. The CDR3 DNA follows: TGCGCCAGCACAGGACAGGGGGGGAACACTGAAGCTTTCTTT. V usage is TRBV10-2 and J usage is TRBJ1-1, with 10 bases identical to TRBD1. Looked up from germline, CDR1 is WSHSY and CDR2 is SAAADI. CDR3 length: 14 residues. Trimming cost V 7 bases and J 1 base; bases outside gene matches: 3.

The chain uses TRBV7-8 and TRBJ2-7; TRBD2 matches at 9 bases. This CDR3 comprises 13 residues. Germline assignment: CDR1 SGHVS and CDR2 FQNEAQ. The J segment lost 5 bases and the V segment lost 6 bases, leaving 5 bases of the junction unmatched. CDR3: CASRPLAGHEQYF. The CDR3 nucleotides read TGTGCCAGCAGGCCTCTAGCGGGGCACGAGCAGTACTTC.

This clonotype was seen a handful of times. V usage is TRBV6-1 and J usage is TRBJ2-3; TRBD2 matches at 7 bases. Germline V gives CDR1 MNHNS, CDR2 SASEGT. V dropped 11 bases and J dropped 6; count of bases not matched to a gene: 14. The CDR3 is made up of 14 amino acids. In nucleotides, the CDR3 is TGTGCCTCCTACGCGGGAGTGGGATCTGATACGCAGTATTTT. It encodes CASYAGVGSDTQYF.

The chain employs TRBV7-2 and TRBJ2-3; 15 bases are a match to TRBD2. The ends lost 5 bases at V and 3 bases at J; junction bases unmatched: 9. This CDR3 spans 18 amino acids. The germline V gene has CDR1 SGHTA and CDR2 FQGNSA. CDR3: CASSPQPGLAGGTDTQYF. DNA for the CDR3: TGTGCCAGCAGCCCACAACCGGGACTAGCGGGAGGAACAGATACGCAGTATTTT.

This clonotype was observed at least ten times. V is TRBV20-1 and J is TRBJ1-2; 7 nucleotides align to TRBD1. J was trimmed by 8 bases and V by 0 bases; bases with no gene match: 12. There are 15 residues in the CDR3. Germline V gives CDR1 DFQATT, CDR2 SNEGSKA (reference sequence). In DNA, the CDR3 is TGCAGTGCTAGAGACGCGGGTCCAGGGGGTCAAGGCTACACCTTC. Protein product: CSARDAGPGGQGYTF.

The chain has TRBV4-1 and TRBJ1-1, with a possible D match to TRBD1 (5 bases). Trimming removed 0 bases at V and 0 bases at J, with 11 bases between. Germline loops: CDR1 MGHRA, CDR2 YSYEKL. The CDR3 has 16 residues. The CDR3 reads CASSQEREGLNTEAFF. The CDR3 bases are TGCGCCAGCAGCCAAGAGAGGGAGGGGTTGAACACTGAAGCTTTCTTT.

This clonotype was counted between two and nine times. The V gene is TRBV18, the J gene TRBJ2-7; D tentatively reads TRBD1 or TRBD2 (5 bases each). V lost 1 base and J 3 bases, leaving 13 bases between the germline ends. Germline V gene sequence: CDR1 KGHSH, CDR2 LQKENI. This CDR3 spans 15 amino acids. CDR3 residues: CASSPLGDEGYEQYF. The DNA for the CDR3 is TGTGCCAGCTCACCACTAGGGGACGAAGGCTACGAGCAGTACTTC.